This T cell receptor (beta chain) was retrieved from a study of memory CD4+ T cells and cytomegalovirus serostatus. Study-wide context: Donors were healthy Belgian adults, under 10 CMV seropositive and approximately 25 seronegative. The study, taken as a whole, reports: CMV serostatus prediction reached median AUC about 0.95, or 0.9 with US-trained model.

In the original workflow: After removing out-of-frame reads, 2 million to 2.5 million distinct TCRbeta sequences remained. Assay used: immunoSEQ multiplex PCR; TCRdb lists only in-frame clones, some missing. V and J calls plus clone size are reproduced from that table; the DNA served to infer D and trimming. The sample contains under 80,000 clones, 80% to 85% of which appear only once. The sort gate was single viable CD3+CD4+CD8-CD45RO+ cells for memory CD4+ T cells. CD4+ T cells were isolated by positive magnetic selection. On this clone: Its antigen is not known.

Unmatched junction bases numbered 6, after V lost 6 bases and J lost 4 bases. The CDR3 runs 14 residues. The V gene's germline CDR1 is MNHEY and CDR2 SVGAGI. Sequenced sample: memory CD4+ T cells from blood. This receptor was taken from an adult in good health and CMV-seronegative. This chain connects TRBV6-5 to TRBJ1-2; TRBD1 agrees at 9 bases. The CDR3 DNA follows: TGTGCCAGCAGAAGAACAGGGGGCATCTATGGCTACACCTTC. Protein: CASRRTGGIYGYTF.